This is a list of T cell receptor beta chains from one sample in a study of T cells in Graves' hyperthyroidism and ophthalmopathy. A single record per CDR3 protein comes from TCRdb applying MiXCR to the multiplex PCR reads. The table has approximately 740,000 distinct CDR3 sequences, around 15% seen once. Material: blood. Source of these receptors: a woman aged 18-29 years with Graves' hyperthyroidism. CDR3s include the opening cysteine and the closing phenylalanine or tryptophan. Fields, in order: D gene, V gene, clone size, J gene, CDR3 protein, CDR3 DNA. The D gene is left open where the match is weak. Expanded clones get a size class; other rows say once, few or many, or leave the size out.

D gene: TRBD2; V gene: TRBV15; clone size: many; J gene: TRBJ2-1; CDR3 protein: CATSGSGRAVSYNEQFF; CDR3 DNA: TGTGCCACCAGCGGTAGCGGGAGGGCCGTCTCCTACAATGAGCAGTTCTTC
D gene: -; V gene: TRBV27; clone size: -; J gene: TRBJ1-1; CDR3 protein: CASSLSLGPLTEAFF; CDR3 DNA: TGTGCCAGCAGTTTATCGTTGGGCCCACTGACTGAAGCTTTCTTT
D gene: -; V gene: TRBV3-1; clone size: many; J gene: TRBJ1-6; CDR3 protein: CASKPGTLNNSPLHF; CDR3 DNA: TGTGCCAGTAAACCAGGGACACTCAATAATTCACCCCTCCACTTT
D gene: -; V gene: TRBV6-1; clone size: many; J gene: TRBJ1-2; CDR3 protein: CASMGREDGYTF; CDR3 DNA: TGTGCCAGCATGGGCAGGGAGGATGGCTACACCTTC
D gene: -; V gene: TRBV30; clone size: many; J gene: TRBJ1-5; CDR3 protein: CAWTGAGLGNQPQHF; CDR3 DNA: TGTGCCTGGACCGGGGCAGGTTTAGGGAATCAGCCCCAGCATTTT
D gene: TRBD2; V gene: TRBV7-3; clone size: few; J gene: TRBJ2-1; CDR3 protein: CASSRRAGGYNEQFF; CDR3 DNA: TGTGCCAGCAGCAGGCGTGCGGGGGGTTACAATGAGCAGTTCTTC
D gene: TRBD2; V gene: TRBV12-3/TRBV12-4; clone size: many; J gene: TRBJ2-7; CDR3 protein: CASRLAGGGYEQYF; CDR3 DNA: TGTGCCAGCAGGCTAGCGGGAGGGGGCTACGAGCAGTACTTC
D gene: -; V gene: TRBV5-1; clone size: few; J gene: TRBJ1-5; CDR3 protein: CASSWGPGDQPQHF; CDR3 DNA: TGCGCCAGCAGCTGGGGCCCCGGGGATCAGCCCCAGCATTTT
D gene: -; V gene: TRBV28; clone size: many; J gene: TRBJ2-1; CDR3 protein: CASSTHVLGTVSSYNEQFF; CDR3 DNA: TGTGCCAGCAGTACCCATGTTCTGGGGACGGTCAGCTCCTACAATGAGCAGTTCTTC
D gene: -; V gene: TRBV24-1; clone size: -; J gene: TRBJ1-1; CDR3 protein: CATSATPGDGNTEAFF; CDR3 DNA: TGTGCCACCAGTGCGACCCCAGGGGACGGGAACACTGAAGCTTTCTTT
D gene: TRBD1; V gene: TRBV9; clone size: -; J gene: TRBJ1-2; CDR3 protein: CASSGDRDRGHYGYTF; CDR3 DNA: TGTGCCAGCAGCGGGGACCGGGACAGGGGACACTATGGCTACACCTTC
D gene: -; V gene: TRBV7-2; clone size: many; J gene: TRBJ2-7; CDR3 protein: CASSLPSFDYAEQYF; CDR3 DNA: TGTGCCAGCAGCTTACCCTCCTTTGACTACGCTGAGCAGTACTTC
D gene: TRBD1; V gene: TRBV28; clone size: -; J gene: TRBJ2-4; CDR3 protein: CASSPRTGLAKNIQYF; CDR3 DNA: TGTGCCAGCAGTCCTAGGACAGGTCTAGCCAAAAACATTCAGTACTTC
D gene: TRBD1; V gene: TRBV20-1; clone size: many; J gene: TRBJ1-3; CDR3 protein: CSAYQGGSGNTIYF; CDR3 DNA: TGCAGTGCTTACCAGGGGGGATCTGGAAACACCATATATTTT
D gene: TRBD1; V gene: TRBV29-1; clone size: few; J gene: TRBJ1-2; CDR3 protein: CSVEERTGAYYGYTF; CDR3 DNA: TGCAGCGTTGAAGAACGTACAGGGGCCTACTATGGCTACACCTTC
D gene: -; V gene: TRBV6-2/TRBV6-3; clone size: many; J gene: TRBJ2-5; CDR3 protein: CASSRLRGPFQETQYF; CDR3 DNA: TGTGCCAGCAGCCGCCTGCGAGGCCCCTTCCAAGAGACCCAGTACTTC
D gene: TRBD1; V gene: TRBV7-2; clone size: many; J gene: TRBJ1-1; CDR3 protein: CASSLVAGQPEAFF; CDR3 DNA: TGTGCCAGCAGCTTAGTTGCGGGACAGCCCGAAGCTTTCTTT
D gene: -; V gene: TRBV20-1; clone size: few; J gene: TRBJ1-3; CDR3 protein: CSATLGGSNTIYF; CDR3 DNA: TGCAGTGCTACACTTGGGGGGAGCAACACCATATATTTT
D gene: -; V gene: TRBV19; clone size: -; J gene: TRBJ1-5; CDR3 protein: CASSIANQPQHF; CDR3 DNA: TGTGCCAGTAGTATAGCGAATCAGCCCCAGCATTTT
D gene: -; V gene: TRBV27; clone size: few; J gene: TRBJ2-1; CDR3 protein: CASSSSGLSSSYNEQFF; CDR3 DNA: TGTGCCAGCAGTTCCTCAGGACTTTCCAGCTCCTACAATGAGCAGTTCTTC
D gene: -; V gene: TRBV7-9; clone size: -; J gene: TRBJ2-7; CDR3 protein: CASTPRGSAEQYF; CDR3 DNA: TGTGCCAGCACCCCAAGGGGGAGTGCCGAGCAGTACTTC
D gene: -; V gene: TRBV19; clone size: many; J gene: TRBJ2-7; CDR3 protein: CASSRSWGEQYF; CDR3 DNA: TGTGCCAGTAGTCGCTCCTGGGGGGAGCAGTACTTC
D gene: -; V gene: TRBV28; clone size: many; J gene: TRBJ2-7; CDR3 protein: CASRANGGDYEQYF; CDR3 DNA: TGTGCCAGCAGGGCAAACGGGGGAGACTACGAGCAGTACTTC
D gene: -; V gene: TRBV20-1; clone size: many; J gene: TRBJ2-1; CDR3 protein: CSAREPRGSYNEQFF; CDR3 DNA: TGCAGTGCTAGAGAGCCCAGGGGCTCCTACAATGAGCAGTTCTTC
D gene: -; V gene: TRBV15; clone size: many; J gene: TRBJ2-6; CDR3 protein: CATSSADLGNSGANVLTF; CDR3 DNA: TGTGCCACCAGCAGTGCGGATCTGGGAAACTCTGGGGCCAACGTCCTGACTTTC
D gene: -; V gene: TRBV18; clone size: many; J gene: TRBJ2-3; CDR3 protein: CASSPRTPANTDTQYF; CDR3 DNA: TGTGCCAGCTCACCACGGACGCCGGCCAACACAGATACGCAGTATTTT
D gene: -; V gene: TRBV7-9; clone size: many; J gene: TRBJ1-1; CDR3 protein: CASSHGGGNTEAFF; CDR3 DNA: TGTGCCAGCAGCCACGGGGGCGGGAACACTGAAGCTTTCTTT
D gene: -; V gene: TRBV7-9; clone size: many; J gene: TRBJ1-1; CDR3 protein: CASSAYTEAFF; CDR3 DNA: TGTGCCAGCAGCGCCTACACTGAAGCTTTCTTT
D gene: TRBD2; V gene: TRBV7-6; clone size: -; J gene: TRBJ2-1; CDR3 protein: CVSSPGLAGESSYNEQFF; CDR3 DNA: TGTGTCAGCAGCCCCGGACTAGCGGGAGAATCCTCCTACAATGAGCAGTTCTTC
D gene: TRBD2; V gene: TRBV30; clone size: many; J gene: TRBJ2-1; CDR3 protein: CAWSVGLAGYNEQFF; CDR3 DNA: TGTGCCTGGAGTGTAGGGCTAGCGGGTTACAATGAGCAGTTCTTC
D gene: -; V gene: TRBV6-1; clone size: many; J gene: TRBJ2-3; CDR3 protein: CATDDGRYADTQYF; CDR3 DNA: TGTGCCACCGACGATGGGCGCTACGCTGATACGCAGTATTTT
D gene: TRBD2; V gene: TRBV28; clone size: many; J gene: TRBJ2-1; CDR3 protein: CASRLSGSRYEQFF; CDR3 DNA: TGTGCCAGCAGGCTCAGCGGGAGTAGGTATGAGCAGTTCTTC
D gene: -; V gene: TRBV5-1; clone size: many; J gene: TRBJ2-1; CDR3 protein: CASSHTHNEQFF; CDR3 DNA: TGCGCCAGCAGCCACACCCACAATGAGCAGTTCTTC
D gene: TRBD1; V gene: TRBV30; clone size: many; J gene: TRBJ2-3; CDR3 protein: CAWTMGQGNMDTQYF; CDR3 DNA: TGTGCCTGGACCATGGGACAGGGGAACATGGATACGCAGTATTTT
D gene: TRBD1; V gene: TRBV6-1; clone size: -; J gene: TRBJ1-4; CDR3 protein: CATRQQGAGEKLFF; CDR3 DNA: TGTGCCACCAGACAGCAGGGGGCTGGAGAAAAACTGTTTTTT
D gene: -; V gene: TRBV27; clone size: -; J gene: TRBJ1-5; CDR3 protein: CASRAGSYAPQHF; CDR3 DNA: TGTGCCAGCAGGGCCGGGTCCTATGCGCCCCAGCATTTT